These 8 T cell receptor beta chains came from one sample sequenced in a study of blood T cell repertoires in COVID-19. Produced via immunoSEQ multiplex PCR; TCRdb's table is partial and in-frame only. This sample yields about 240,000 clones, of which about 80% are seen a single time; roughly a tenth belongs to the top ten. Sequences were obtained from peripheral blood. Source of these receptors: a woman of 80 years or more with acute or convalescent COVID-19.

The chain is built from TRBV9 and TRBJ2-6; 9 positions match TRBD2. The junction had 16 bases not matched to a gene; V was cut back by 3 bases and J by 12 bases. The germline V gene has CDR1 SGDLS and CDR2 YYNGEE. The CDR3 is made up of 17 amino acids. In DNA form, the CDR3 reads TGTGCCAGCAGCGCTTGGCCGGGACTAGCAGGTTTTACCGTCCTGACTTTC. Translated: CASSAWPGLAGFTVLTF.

This chain links TRBV7-2 with TRBJ2-1; 9 bases align to TRBD1. Germline loops: CDR1 SGHTA, CDR2 FQGNSA. The V gene end was trimmed by 1 base and the J gene end by 3 bases; junction bases not matched to a gene: 4. This CDR3 region has 16 residues. The CDR3 DNA reads TGTGCCAGCAGCTTAGGGACAGGGGAGCTCTACAATGAGCAGTTCTTC. It translates to CASSLGTGELYNEQFF.

V and J are TRBV11-2 and TRBJ2-7; D is uncertain. V lost 1 base and J lost 4, with 2 bases in between. The length of the CDR3 is 11 residues. Germline V lookup: CDR1 SGHAT, CDR2 FQNNGV. CDR3 nucleotides: TGTGCCAGCAGCTTAGCTTACGAGCAGTACTTC. Its translation: CASSLAYEQYF.

CDR3 residues: CAWGQYDEQYF. The CDR3 DNA reads as TGTGCCTGGGGACAGTACGACGAGCAGTACTTC. The V and J genes are TRBV30 and TRBJ2-7, with D perhaps matching TRBD1 (6 bases). The CDR3 runs to 11 residues. Trimming took off 5 bases at V and 5 bases at J, with 10 bases between the two ends. Germline V gives CDR1 GTSNPN, CDR2 SVGIG (reference sequence).

The J gene is TRBJ2-1, the V gene TRBV27, with 8 bases lining up with TRBD2. The CDR3 is 15 amino acids. Germline V gene data show CDR1 as MNHEY and CDR2 as SMNVEV (reference sequence). The ends lost 2 bases at V and 7 bases at J; junction bases unmatched: 7. CDR3 amino acids: CASSLPGLGGNEQFF. As DNA, the CDR3 is TGTGCCAGCAGTTTACCGGGACTAGGGGGGAATGAGCAGTTCTTC.

The chain employs TRBV6-5 and TRBJ1-6; 9 positions agree with TRBD1. The trim removed 6 bases at V and 7 bases at J, leaving 7 bases unmatched. Germline CDR1 MNHEY, CDR2 SVGAGI. This CDR3 has 15 residues. Here the CDR3 DNA reads TGTGCCAGCAGCGATCGGACAGGGGAAAATTCACCCCTCCACTTT. It specifies CASSDRTGENSPLHF.

The genes are TRBV10-3 and TRBJ1-2; 10 bases line up with TRBD1. Trimming at V came to 4 bases and at J to 3 bases, leaving 2 bases not matched to a gene. This CDR3 has 14 amino acids. The germline gives CDR1 ENHRY, CDR2 SYGVKD. The CDR3 sequence is CAISGQGADYGYTF. CDR3 nucleotides: TGTGCCATCAGTGGACAGGGGGCGGACTATGGCTACACCTTC.

The J gene is TRBJ1-5, the V gene TRBV6-5, with D perhaps matching TRBD1 (6 bases). CDR3 length equals 15 residues. Germline CDR1 MNHEY, CDR2 SVGAGI. V was trimmed by 6 bases and J by 4 bases, leaving 16 bases between them. CDR3 nucleotides: TGTGCCAGCAGCCCCAGGGGAATCGGGAATCAGCCCCAGCATTTT. Translation: CASSPRGIGNQPQHF.